This T cell receptor beta chain was identified during a study of long-term antiretroviral therapy in people with HIV. In the study overall: Of all samples, the earliest predate the 2015 immediate-ART recommendation by about a decade.

immunoSEQ v3.0 was run at survey level. The repertoire was sequenced with immunoSEQ multiplex PCR; TCRdb's copy has only in-frame clones and lacks some. This table has approximately 14,000 clones, 80% appearing once. Per donor, at least one pre-ART and at least two post-ART PBMC samples were obtained. On this clone: Its specificity is unknown.

Study-wide points: Drawn between about 2003 and 2017, the blood was possibly obtained under older ART regimens.

The CDR3 consists of 15 residues. Germline V CDR1 and CDR2: SGHRS, YFSETQ. J was trimmed by 5 bases and V by 3 bases; bases with no gene match: 5. Sequencing was performed on unsorted PBMCs, taken 3.2 years before starting antiretroviral therapy. The chain links TRBV5-1 to TRBJ2-3; 11 bases are a match to TRBD2. The source is a man aged 35-49 years with HIV. CDR3 region: CASSSTSGEIDTQYF. CDR3 DNA: TGCGCCAGCAGCTCGACTAGCGGGGAAATAGATACGCAGTATTTT.